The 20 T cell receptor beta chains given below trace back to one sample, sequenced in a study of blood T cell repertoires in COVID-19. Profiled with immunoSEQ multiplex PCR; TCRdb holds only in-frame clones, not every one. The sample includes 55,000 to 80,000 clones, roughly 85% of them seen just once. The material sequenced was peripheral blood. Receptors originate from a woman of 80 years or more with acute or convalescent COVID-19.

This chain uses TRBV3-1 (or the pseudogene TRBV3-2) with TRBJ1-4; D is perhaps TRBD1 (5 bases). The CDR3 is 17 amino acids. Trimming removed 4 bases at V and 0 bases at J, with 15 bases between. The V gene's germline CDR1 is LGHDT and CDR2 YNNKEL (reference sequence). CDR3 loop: CASSLSDSSATNEKLFF. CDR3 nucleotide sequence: TGTGCCAGCAGCCTAAGTGACAGCTCTGCAACTAATGAAAAACTGTTTTTT.

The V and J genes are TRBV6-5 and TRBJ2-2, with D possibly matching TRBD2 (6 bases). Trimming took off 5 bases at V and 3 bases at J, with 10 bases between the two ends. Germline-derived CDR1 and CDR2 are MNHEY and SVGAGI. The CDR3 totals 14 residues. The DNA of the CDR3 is TGTGCCAGCAGTCACACGGGGGACACCGGGGAGCTGTTTTTT. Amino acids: CASSHTGDTGELFF.

The CDR3 loop reads CASSLGTGQGNSPLHF. The CDR3 DNA reads TGTGCCAGCAGCTTAGGAACGGGACAGGGGAATTCACCCCTCCACTTT. The chain links TRBV7-8 to TRBJ1-6, with TRBD1 matching over 10 bases. Per germline, CDR1 SGHVS and CDR2 FQNEAQ. The CDR3 covers 16 residues. Germline trimming cut 1 base from V and 7 bases from J; bases unmatched to any gene: 4.

The CDR3 sequence: CASSFRTRWGEQFF. In DNA, the CDR3 is TGTGCCAGTAGTTTCAGGACTAGATGGGGTGAGCAGTTCTTC. The chain has TRBV19 and TRBJ2-1, with 7 bases aligning to TRBD2. Germline V gives CDR1 LNHDA, CDR2 SQIVND (reference sequence). This CDR3 is built from 14 residues. Trimming cost V 5 bases and J 9 bases; bases outside gene matches: 10.

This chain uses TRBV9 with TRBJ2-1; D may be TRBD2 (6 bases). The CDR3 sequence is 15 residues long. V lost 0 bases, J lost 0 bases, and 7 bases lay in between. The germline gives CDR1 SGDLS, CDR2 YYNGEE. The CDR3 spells CASSVGGNSYNEQFF. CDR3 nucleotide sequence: TGTGCCAGCAGCGTAGGCGGGAACTCCTACAATGAGCAGTTCTTC.

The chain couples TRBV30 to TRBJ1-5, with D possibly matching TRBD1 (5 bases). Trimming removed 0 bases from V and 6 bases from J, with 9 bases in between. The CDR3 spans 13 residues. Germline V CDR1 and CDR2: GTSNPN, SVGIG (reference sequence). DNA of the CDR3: TGTGCCTGGAGTGTCGGGGGATCTCAGCCCCAGCATTTT. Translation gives CAWSVGGSQPQHF.

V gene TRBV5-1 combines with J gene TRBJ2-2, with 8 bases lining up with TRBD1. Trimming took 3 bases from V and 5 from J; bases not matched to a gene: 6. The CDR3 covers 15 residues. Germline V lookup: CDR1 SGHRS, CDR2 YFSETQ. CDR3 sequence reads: CASSYSGGSTGELFF. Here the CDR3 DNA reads TGCGCCAGCAGCTACTCAGGGGGCAGTACCGGGGAGCTGTTTTTT. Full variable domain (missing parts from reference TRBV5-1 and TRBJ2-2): KAGVTQTPRYLIKTRGQQVTLSCSPISGHRSVSWYQQTPGQGLQFLFEYFSETQRNKGNFPGRFSGRQFSNSRSEMNVSTLELGDSALYLCASSYSGGSTGELFFGEGSRLTVL.

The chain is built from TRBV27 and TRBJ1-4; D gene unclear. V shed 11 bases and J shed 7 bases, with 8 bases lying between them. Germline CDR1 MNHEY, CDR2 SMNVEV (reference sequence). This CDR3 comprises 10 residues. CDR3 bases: TGTGCCGAGGGTCGTGAAAAACTGTTTTTT. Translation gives CAEGREKLFF.

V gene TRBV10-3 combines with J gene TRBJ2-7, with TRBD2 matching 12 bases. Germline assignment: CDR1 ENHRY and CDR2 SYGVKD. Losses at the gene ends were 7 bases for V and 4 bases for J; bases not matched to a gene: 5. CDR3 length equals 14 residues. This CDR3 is CAITPGLAGYEQYF. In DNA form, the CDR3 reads TGTGCCATCACTCCGGGACTAGCGGGTTACGAGCAGTACTTC.

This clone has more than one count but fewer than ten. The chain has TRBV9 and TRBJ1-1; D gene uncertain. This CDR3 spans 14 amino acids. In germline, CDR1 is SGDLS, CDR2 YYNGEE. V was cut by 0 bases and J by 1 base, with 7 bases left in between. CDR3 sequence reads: CASSVDIQNTEAFF. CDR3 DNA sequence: TGTGCCAGCAGCGTAGACATACAGAACACTGAAGCTTTCTTT.

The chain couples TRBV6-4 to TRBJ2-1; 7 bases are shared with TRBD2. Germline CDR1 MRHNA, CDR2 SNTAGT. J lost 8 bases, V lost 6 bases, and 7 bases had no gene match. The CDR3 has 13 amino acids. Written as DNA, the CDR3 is TGTGCCAGCAGCCTACTAGCGTCCTATGAGCAGTTCTTC. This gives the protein CASSLLASYEQFF.

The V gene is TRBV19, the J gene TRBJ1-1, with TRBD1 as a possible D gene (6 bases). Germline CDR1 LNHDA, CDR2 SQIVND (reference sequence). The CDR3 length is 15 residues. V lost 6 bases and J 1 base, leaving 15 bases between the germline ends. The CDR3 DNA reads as TGTGCCAGTAGCAAAGCGGCCAGGGGGAACACTGAAGCTTTCTTT. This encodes CASSKAARGNTEAFF.

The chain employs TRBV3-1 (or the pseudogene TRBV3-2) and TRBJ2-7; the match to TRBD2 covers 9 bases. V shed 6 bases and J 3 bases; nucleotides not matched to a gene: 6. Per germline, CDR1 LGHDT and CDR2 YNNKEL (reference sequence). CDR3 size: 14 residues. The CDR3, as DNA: TGTGCCAGCAGTGGGCTAGCGGGACTCTACGAGCAGTACTTC. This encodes CASSGLAGLYEQYF.

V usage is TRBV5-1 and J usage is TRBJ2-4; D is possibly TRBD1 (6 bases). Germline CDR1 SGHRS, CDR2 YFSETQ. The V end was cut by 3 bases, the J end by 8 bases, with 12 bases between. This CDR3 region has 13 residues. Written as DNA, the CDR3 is TGCGCCAGCAGCTACAGGGCGAAGGACATTCAGTACTTC. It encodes CASSYRAKDIQYF. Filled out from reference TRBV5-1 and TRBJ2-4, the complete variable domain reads KAGVTQTPRYLIKTRGQQVTLSCSPISGHRSVSWYQQTPGQGLQFLFEYFSETQRNKGNFPGRFSGRQFSNSRSEMNVSTLELGDSALYLCASSYRAKDIQYFGAGTRLSVL.

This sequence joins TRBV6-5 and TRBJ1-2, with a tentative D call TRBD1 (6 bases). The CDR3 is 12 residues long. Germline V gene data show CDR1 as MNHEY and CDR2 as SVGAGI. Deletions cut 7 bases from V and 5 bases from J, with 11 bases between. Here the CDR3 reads CASTSRGYGYTF. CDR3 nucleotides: TGTGCCAGCACCTCGAGGGGGTATGGCTACACCTTC.

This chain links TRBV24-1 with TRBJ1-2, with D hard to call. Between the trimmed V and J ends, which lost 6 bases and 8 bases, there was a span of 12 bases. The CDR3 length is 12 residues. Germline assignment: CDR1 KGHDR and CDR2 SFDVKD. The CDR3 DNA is TGTGCCACCAGTACATTGGAGTCCGGCTACACCTTC. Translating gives CATSTLESGYTF.

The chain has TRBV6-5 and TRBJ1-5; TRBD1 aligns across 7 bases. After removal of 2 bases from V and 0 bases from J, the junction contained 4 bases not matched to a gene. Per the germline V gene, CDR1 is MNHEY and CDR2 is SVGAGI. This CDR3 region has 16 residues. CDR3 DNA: TGTGCCAGCAGTTACGGGACAGTTAATAGCAATCAGCCCCAGCATTTT. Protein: CASSYGTVNSNQPQHF.

The CDR3 reads CASSYGGSEQETQYF. The CDR3, as DNA: TGTGCCAGCAGTTATGGAGGGAGCGAACAAGAGACCCAGTACTTC. The rearrangement uses TRBV6-5 and TRBJ2-5, with D maybe TRBD2 (6 bases). The V end was cut by 3 bases, the J end by 2 bases, with 13 bases between. Germline V gene sequence: CDR1 MNHEY, CDR2 SVGAGI. CDR3 length equals 15 residues.

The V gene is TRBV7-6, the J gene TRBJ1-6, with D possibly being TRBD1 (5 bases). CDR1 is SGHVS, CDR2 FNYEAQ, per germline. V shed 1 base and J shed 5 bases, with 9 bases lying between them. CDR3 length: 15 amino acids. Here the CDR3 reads CASSLEGADNSPLHF. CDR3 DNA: TGTGCCAGCAGCTTAGAAGGGGCGGATAATTCACCCCTCCACTTT.

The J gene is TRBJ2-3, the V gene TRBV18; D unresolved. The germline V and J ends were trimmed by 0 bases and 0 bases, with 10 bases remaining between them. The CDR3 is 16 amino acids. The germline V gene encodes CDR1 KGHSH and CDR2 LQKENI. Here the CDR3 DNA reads TGTGCCAGCTCACCACCTAACACCCGAAGCACAGATACGCAGTATTTT. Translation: CASSPPNTRSTDTQYF. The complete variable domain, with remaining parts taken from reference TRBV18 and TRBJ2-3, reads NAGVMQNPRHLVRRRGQEARLRCSPMKGHSHVYWYRQLPEEGLKFMVYLQKENIIDESGMPKERFSAEFPKEGPSILRIQQVVRGDSAAYFCASSPPNTRSTDTQYFGPGTRLTVL.